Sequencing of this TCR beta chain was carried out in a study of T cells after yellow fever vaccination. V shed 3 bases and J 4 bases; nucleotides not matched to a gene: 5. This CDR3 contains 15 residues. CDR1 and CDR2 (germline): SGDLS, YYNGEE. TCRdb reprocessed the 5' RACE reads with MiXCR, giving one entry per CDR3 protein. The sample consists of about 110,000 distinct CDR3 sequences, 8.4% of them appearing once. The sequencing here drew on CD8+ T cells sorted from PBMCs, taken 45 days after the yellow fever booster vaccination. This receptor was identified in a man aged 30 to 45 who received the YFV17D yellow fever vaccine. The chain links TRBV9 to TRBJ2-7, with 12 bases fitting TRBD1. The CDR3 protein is CASSAGGQGAYEQYF. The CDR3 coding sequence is TGTGCCAGCAGCGCGGGGGGACAGGGGGCTTACGAGCAGTACTTC.